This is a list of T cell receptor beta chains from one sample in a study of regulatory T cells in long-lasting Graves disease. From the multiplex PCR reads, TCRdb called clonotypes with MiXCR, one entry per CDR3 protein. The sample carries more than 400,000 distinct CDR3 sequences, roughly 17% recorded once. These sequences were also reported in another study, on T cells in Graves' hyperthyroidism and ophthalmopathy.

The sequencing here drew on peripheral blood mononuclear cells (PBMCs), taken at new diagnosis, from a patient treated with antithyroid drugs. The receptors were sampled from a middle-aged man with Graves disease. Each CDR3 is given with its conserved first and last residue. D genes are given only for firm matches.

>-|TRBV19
CASSIGASILEAFF
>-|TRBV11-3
CASSLPTRDEQFF
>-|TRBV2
CASSEPGLSGANVLTF
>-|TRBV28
CASGTSYEQYF
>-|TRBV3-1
CASSQAGAGELFF
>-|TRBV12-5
CASAEMNTEAFF
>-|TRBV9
CASSVAGQSYYEQYF
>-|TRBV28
CASSFSVEQYF
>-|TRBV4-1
CASSQDGTRETQYF
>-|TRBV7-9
CASRQQNTEAFF
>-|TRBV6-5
CASSYSEGLNEQYF
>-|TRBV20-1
CSARGYEGPVYEQYF
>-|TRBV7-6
CASSATLSGANVLTF
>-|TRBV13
CASSSYGEQFF